The sequence of this TCR beta chain was determined in a study of T cell clonality in common variable immunodeficiency. Study-wide results and limits: Reportedly, TCR beta sequences from common variable immunodeficiency showed fewer deletions and N-nucleotide insertions.

This clone showed up many times. Its specificity is not known. The CDR3 extends 3 residues past the end of the read, so its final part is completed from the germline J gene. Here immunoSEQ multiplex PCR was the method, and the copy in TCRdb shows in-frame clones only, minus some. The profile covers fewer than 60,000 clones, none occurring a single time. The CDR3 sequence is 16 residues long. V trimming: 4 bases; J trimming: 3 bases; junction bases outside the gene matches: 7. Per germline, CDR1 LNHDA and CDR2 SQIVND (reference sequence). This chain connects TRBV19 to TRBJ2-7, with 12 positions matching TRBD2. The receptor's source is a person aged 18-70 years in good health. Specimen: peripheral blood mononuclear cells. The CDR3 loop is CASSTTLAGGFYEQYF. Incomplete CDR3 DNA: TGTGCCAGTAGTACGACTCTAGCGGGAGGGTTCTACGAG.